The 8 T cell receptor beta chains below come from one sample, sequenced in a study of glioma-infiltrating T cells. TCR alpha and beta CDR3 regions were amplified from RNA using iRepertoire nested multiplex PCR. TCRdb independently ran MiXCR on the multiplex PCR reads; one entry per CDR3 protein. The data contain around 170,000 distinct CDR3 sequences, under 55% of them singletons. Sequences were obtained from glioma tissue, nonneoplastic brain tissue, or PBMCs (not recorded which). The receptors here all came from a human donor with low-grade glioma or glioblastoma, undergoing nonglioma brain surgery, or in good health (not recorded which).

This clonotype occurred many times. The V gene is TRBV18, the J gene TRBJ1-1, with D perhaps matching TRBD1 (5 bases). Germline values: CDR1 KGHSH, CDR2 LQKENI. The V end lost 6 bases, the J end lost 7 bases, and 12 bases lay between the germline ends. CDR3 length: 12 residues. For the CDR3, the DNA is TGTGCCAGCTCGTCCCGGGACGGTGAAGCTTTCTTT. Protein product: CASSSRDGEAFF.

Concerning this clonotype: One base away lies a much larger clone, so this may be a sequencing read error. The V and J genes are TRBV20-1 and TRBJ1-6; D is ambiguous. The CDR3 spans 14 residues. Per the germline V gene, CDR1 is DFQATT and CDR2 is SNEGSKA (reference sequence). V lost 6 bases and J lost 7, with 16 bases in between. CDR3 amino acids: CSAEAVRPNSPLHF. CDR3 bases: TGCAGTGCGGAAGCAGTGAGGCCAAATTCACCCCTCCACTTT.

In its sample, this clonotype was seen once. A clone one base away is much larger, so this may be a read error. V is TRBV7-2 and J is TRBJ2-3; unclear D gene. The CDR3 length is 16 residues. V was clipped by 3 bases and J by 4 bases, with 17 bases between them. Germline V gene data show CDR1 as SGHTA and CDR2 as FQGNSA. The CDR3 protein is CASSFRRVLGADTQYF. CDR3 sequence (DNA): TGTGCCAGCAGCTTCAGGAGAGTTCTTGGGGCAGATACGCAGTATTTT.

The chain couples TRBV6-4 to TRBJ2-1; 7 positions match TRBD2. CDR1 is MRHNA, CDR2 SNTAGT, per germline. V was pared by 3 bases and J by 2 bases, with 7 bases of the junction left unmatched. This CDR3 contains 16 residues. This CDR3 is CASSEIAGLAYNEQFF. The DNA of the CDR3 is TGTGCCAGCAGTGAGATAGCGGGCCTGGCCTACAATGAGCAGTTCTTC.

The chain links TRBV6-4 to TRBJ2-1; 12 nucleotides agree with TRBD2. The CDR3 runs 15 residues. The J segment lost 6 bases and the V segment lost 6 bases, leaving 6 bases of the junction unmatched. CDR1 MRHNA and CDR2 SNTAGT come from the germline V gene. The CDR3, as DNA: TGTGCCAGCAGCGCCTCTAGCGGGAGGGCCAATGAGCAGTTCTTC. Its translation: CASSASSGRANEQFF.

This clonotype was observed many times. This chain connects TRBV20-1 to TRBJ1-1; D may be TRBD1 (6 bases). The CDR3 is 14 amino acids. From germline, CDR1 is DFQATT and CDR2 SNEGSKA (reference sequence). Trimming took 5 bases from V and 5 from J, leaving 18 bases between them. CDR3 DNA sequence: TGCAGTGCTGCGGGGGGGGGCTATCGAACTGAAGCTTTCTTT. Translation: CSAAGGGYRTEAFF.

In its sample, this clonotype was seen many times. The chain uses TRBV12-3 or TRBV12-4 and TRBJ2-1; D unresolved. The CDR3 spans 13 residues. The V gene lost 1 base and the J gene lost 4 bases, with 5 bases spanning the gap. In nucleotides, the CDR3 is TGTGCCAGCAGTTTAGGGCCTTACAATGAGCAGTTCTTC. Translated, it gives CASSLGPYNEQFF.

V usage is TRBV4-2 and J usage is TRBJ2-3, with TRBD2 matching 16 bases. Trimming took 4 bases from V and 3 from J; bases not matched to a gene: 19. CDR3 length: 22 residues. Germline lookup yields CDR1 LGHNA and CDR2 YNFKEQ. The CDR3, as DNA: TGTGCCAGCAGCCGGGAGCTTACCGGGACTAGCGGGAGGGCCGGGTTTACAGATACGCAGTATTTT. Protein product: CASSRELTGTSGRAGFTDTQYF.